This entry lists 15 T cell receptor beta chains sequenced from one sample in a study of chemoradiotherapy in HPV16-positive cancers. TCRdb keeps only in-frame clones here, not all; method: immunoSEQ multiplex PCR. The sample consists of over 400 clones, 88% of them appearing once. This specimen consisted of tumor tissue, obtained from a patient who underwent chemoradiotherapy. Receptors were obtained from a human donor with HPV-associated anogenital cancer.

This clone was found once. This chain links TRBV4-1 with TRBJ1-2; possible D gene TRBD1, 6 bases. Germline CDR1 and CDR2: MGHRA and YSYEKL. The CDR3 covers 16 residues. V shed 4 bases and J shed 0 bases, with 15 bases lying between them. The CDR3 reads CASSRNRDTANYGYTF. The CDR3 DNA follows: TGCGCCAGCAGCCGGAACCGGGACACCGCTAACTATGGCTACACCTTC.

The chain combines TRBV5-1 with TRBJ2-5; D is perhaps TRBD2 (6 bases). The germline V gene has CDR1 SGHRS and CDR2 YFSETQ. V was clipped by 4 bases and J by 2 bases, with 15 bases between them. The CDR3 is 15 residues long. The CDR3 DNA reads as TGCGCCAGCAGCCCTACGACTAGTTTTCAAGAGACCCAGTACTTC. It specifies CASSPTTSFQETQYF.

The chain carries TRBV6-1 and TRBJ2-1; maybe TRBD2 (7 bases). Germline V CDR1 and CDR2: MNHNS, SASEGT. The CDR3 totals 15 residues. V was trimmed by 4 bases and J by 7 bases, leaving 17 bases between them. The CDR3 DNA reads as TGTGCCAGCAGTGTCCAAACGGGGGGCCGAAATGAGCAGTTCTTC. It codes for CASSVQTGGRNEQFF.

The chain recombines TRBV7-6 with TRBJ1-6, with D unclear. Germline CDR1 reads SGHVS; CDR2 reads FNYEAQ. The CDR3 spans 13 residues. With 6 bases removed from V and 10 bases from J, the gap between germline ends came to 13 bases. The CDR3 DNA reads as TGTGCCAGCAGTCCAGGTCCCTCCTCACCCCTCCACTTT. This encodes CASSPGPSSPLHF.

V usage is TRBV14 and J usage is TRBJ1-6; D uncertain. Trimming took off 2 bases at V and 10 bases at J, with 15 bases between the two ends. CDR1 is SGHDN, CDR2 FVKESK, per germline. This CDR3 has 15 residues. DNA of the CDR3: TGTGCCAGCAGCCAAAGGAGTCTGGCTGGATCACCCCTCCACTTT. Protein sequence: CASSQRSLAGSPLHF. Based on the CDR3 plus reference TRBV14 and TRBJ1-6, the full variable domain is EAGVTQFPSHSVIEKGQTVTLRCDPISGHDNLYWYRRVMGKEIKFLLHFVKESKQDESGMPNNRFLAERTGGTYSTLKVQPAELEDSGVYFCASSQRSLAGSPLHFGNGTRLTVT.

The J gene is TRBJ2-2, the V gene TRBV19; 9 nucleotides match TRBD2. The CDR3 has 16 amino acids. Germline CDR1 LNHDA, CDR2 SQIVND (reference sequence). V dropped 5 bases and J dropped 5; count of bases not matched to a gene: 9. CDR3 nucleotide sequence: TGTGCCAGTAGTGCTCCAGCGGGGGGTCGAACCGGGGAGCTGTTTTTT. Translating it yields CASSAPAGGRTGELFF. Drawing the rest from reference TRBV19 and TRBJ2-2, the complete variable domain is DGGITQSPKYLFRKEGQNVTLSCEQNLNHDAMYWYRQDPGQGLRLIYYSQIVNDFQKGDIAEGYSVSREKKESFPLTVTSAQKNPTAFYLCASSAPAGGRTGELFFGEGSRLTVL.

This clone was observed a handful of times. V and J are TRBV5-1 and TRBJ1-2; D is unclear. V lost 4 bases and J 4 bases, leaving 8 bases between the germline ends. The CDR3 is 12 amino acids. Germline values: CDR1 SGHRS, CDR2 YFSETQ. The CDR3 bases are TGCGCCAGCAGCGGTTCAGGCTATGGCTACACCTTC. Translating gives CASSGSGYGYTF.

The chain links TRBV10-2 to TRBJ1-5, with 7 bases aligning to TRBD1. V lost 6 bases to trimming and J lost 6 bases; unmatched junction nucleotides: 8. In germline, CDR1 is WSHSY, CDR2 SAAADI. This CDR3 contains 14 residues. CDR3 sequence (DNA): TGCGCCAGCAGCCGTACAGGGGATACTCAGCCCCAGCATTTT. This codes for CASSRTGDTQPQHF.

The J gene is TRBJ2-5, the V gene TRBV7-8; perhaps D is TRBD1 or TRBD2 (5 bases each). This CDR3 is built from 16 residues. V gave up 4 bases and J gave up 5 bases, with 20 bases separating them. Germline CDR1 and CDR2: SGHVS and FQNEAQ. The CDR3 region is CASSSGTRPLMETQYF. Written as DNA, the CDR3 is TGTGCCAGCAGCTCCGGGACCCGTCCCCTTATGGAGACCCAGTACTTC.

This chain connects TRBV28 to TRBJ1-1, with 7 bases identical to TRBD1. This CDR3 has 14 residues. CDR1 is MDHEN and CDR2 is SYDVKM in the germline V gene. V lost 5 bases to trimming and J lost 5 bases; unmatched junction nucleotides: 8. CDR3 amino acids: CASSPHRGETEAFF. CDR3 in DNA: TGTGCCAGCAGTCCCCACAGGGGCGAGACTGAAGCTTTCTTT.

This clone was recorded only once. For the CDR3, the DNA is TGTGCCAGCAGCATTAGTAGCAATCAGCCCCAGCATTTT. Its protein product is CASSISSNQPQHF. The rearrangement joins TRBV7-9 to TRBJ1-5; D is undetermined. The CDR3 length is 13 residues. The germline gives CDR1 SEHNR, CDR2 FQNEAQ (reference sequence). Trimming shortened V by 5 bases and J by 0 bases, and 5 bases separated the two germline ends.

The rearrangement links TRBV6-1 to TRBJ1-1; D not certain. V shed 6 bases and J shed 2 bases, with 7 bases lying between them. CDR1 MNHNS and CDR2 SASEGT come from the germline V gene. CDR3 size: 12 residues. The CDR3 nucleotides are TGTGCCAGCAGAGAGCCAAACACTGAAGCTTTCTTT. It specifies CASREPNTEAFF.

On this clone: Different DNA sequences within this sample yield the same CDR3. This chain links TRBV5-1 with TRBJ1-1, with D possibly TRBD1 on 5 matching bases. Germline-derived CDR1 and CDR2 are SGHRS and YFSETQ. The CDR3 contains 13 residues. The ends were cut back, 5 bases at V and 1 base at J, with 9 bases in the middle. The chain's CDR3 is CASSWGTNTEAFF. Written as DNA, the CDR3 is TGCGCCAGCAGTTGGGGCACGAACACTGAAGCTTTCTTT.

The V call is TRBV15, the J call TRBJ1-5; D is unclear. Looked up from germline, CDR1 is LNHNV and CDR2 is YYDKDF (reference sequence). Trimming removed 1 base from V and 7 bases from J, with 5 bases in between. The CDR3 spans 12 residues. This chain's CDR3 is CATSRVAQPQHF. The CDR3, as DNA: TGTGCCACCAGCAGAGTTGCCCAGCCCCAGCATTTT.

The chain recombines TRBV9 with TRBJ2-5; perhaps D is TRBD1 or TRBD2 (5 bases each). CDR1 SGDLS and CDR2 YYNGEE come from the germline V gene. The CDR3 runs to 14 residues. V lost 0 bases to trimming and J lost 5 bases, with 11 bases between them. This CDR3 is CASSVGDATETQYF. CDR3 sequence (DNA): TGTGCCAGCAGCGTAGGGGACGCAACCGAGACCCAGTACTTC.